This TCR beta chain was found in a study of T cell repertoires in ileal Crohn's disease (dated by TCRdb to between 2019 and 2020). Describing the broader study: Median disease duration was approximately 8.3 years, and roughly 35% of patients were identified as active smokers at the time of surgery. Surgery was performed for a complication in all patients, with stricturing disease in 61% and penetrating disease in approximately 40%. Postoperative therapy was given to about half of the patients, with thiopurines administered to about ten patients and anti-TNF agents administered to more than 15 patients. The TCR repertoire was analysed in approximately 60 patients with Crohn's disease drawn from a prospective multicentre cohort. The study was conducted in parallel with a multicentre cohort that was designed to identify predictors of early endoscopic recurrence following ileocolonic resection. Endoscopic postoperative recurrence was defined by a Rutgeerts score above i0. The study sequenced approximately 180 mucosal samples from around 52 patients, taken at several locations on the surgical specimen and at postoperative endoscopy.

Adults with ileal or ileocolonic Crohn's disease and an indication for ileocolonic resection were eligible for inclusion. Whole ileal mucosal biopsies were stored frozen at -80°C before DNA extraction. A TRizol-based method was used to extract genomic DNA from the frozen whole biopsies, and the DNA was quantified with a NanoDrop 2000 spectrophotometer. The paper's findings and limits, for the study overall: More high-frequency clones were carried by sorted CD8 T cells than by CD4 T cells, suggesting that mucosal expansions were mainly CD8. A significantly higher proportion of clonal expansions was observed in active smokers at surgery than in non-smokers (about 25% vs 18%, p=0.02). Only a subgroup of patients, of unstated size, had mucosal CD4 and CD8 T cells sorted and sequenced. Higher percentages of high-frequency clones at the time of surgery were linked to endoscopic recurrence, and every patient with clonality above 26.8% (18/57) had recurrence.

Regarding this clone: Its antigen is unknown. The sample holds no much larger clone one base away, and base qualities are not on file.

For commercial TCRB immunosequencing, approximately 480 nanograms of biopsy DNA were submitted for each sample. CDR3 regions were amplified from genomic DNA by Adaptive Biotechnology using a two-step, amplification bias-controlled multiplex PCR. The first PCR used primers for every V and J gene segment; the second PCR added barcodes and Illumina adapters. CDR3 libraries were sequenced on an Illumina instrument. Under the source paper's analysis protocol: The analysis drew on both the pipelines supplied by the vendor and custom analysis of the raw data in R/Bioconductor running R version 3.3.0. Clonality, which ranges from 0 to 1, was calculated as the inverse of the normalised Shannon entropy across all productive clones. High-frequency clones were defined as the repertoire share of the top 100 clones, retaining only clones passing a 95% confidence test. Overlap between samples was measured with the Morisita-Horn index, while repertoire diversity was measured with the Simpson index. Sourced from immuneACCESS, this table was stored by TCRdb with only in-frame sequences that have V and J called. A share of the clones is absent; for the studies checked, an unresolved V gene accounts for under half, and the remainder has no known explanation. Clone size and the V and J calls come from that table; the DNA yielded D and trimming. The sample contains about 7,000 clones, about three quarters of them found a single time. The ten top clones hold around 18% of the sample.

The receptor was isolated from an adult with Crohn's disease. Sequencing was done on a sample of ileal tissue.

The CDR3 region: CASKGGNQPQHF. In nucleotide form, the sequence is TGTGCCAGCAAAGGGGGCAATCAGCCCCAGCATTTT. In this chain, TRBV28 is recombined with TRBJ1-5; the D segment could be TRBD1, given 5 matching bases. Taken from the germline V gene, the CDR1 and CDR2 loops are MDHEN and SYDVKM. The CDR3, cysteine through phenylalanine, is 12 amino acids long. Only CDR3 DNA remains: 36 bases, in frame from the first base. V drops 7 bases and J drops 2 bases, leaving 6 bases in between.